These 13 T cell receptor beta chains came from one sample sequenced in a study of cytomegalovirus exposure and HLA in healthy donors. Primers for the PCR totalled 60 Vbeta and 13 Jbeta. The table came from immunoSEQ multiplex PCR; TCRdb's copy has only in-frame clones and leaves some out. Among around 100,000 clones listed, 65% to 75% were seen once. Sequenced input: PBMCs. The receptors here all came from a man in his thirties or forties in good health and CMV-seropositive.

The J gene is TRBJ1-3, the V gene TRBV13; D may be TRBD1 (6 bases). With 7 bases removed from V and 4 bases from J, the gap between germline ends came to 14 bases. Looked up from germline, CDR1 is PRHDT and CDR2 is FYEKMQ (reference sequence). CDR3 length equals 14 residues. Written as DNA, the CDR3 is TGTGCCAGCAACGGGGGGCCAAACGGAAACACCATATATTTT. This translates into CASNGGPNGNTIYF.

The V gene is TRBV7-2, the J gene TRBJ2-7; D uncertain. With 4 bases removed from V and 0 bases from J, the gap between germline ends came to 10 bases. Per the germline V gene, CDR1 is SGHTA and CDR2 is FQGNSA. This CDR3 is built from 14 residues. DNA of the CDR3: TGTGCCAGCAGCTCCCCGGCAGGCTCCTACGAGCAGTACTTC. Translated: CASSSPAGSYEQYF.

This clone has a handful of counts. The chain joins TRBV6-6 to TRBJ2-7, with D possibly TRBD2 on 6 matching bases. CDR1 and CDR2 (germline): MNHNY, SVGAGI (reference sequence). Trimming took 6 bases from V and 3 from J, leaving 21 bases between them. The CDR3 totals 16 residues. CDR3 nucleotides: TGTGCCAGCAGCTACCCTAGGGGAGGCCGCCGCTACGAGCAGTACTTC. Translating gives CASSYPRGGRRYEQYF.

The genes are TRBV6-5 and TRBJ2-5, with D tentatively TRBD2 (7 bases). The CDR3 loop spans 15 amino acids. With 0 bases removed from V and 6 bases from J, the gap between germline ends came to 14 bases. From germline, CDR1 is MNHEY and CDR2 SVGAGI. The CDR3 sequence is CASSYSAGAVQTQYF. For the CDR3, the DNA is TGTGCCAGCAGTTACTCTGCGGGGGCGGTGCAGACCCAGTACTTC.

CDR3 sequence (DNA): TGTGCCAGCAAACGGACAGGGGGCTACGAGCAGTACTTC. It codes for CASKRTGGYEQYF. J is TRBJ2-7 and V is TRBV28; TRBD1 matches at 10 bases. Germline V gene data show CDR1 as MDHEN and CDR2 as SYDVKM. This CDR3 contains 13 residues. The junction had 3 bases not matched to a gene; V was cut back by 7 bases and J by 3 bases.

In its sample, this clone was seen a few times. V and J are TRBV6-7 and TRBJ1-3, with D possibly being TRBD1 (5 bases). TRBV6-7 is an open reading frame, and its role is uncertain. This CDR3 spans 15 amino acids. V was pared by 11 bases and J by 0 bases, with 17 bases between. The CDR3 DNA sequence: TGTGCCGTGTGGCGGGGGGTTATCTCTGGAAACACCATATATTTT. It specifies CAVWRGVISGNTIYF.

This chain uses TRBV7-2 with TRBJ2-1; TRBD2 aligns across 15 bases. V gave up 5 bases and J gave up 7 bases; unmatched junction bases: 3. Germline assignment: CDR1 SGHTA and CDR2 FQGNSA. The CDR3 is made up of 15 amino acids. CDR3 DNA: TGTGCCAGCAGCGGGGGACTAGCGGGGGGTAATGAGCAGTTCTTC. This gives the protein CASSGGLAGGNEQFF.

The chain couples TRBV12-5 to TRBJ1-5; D is ambiguous. The CDR3 has 16 amino acids. V lost 7 bases to trimming and J lost 2 bases, with 18 bases between them. Germline lookup yields CDR1 LGHNT and CDR2 FRNRAP. DNA for the CDR3: TGTGCTAGTGCCTCACCCCCAGTAAATCGCAATCAGCCCCAGCATTTT. It specifies CASASPPVNRNQPQHF.

V is TRBV5-1 and J is TRBJ2-7; TRBD1 might be the D (5 bases). This CDR3 has 19 amino acids. V lost 1 base, J lost 2 bases, and 25 bases lay in between. Germline V CDR1 and CDR2: SGHRS, YFSETQ. The CDR3 nucleotides read TGCGCCAGCAGCTTGAGGTCTGGGCAGGGAAGAGCCCTCCCCTACGAGCAGTACTTC. Protein sequence: CASSLRSGQGRALPYEQYF.

V and J are TRBV2 and TRBJ1-5; D not resolved. The germline CDR1 and CDR2 sequences are SNHLY and FYNNEI. This CDR3 is built from 13 residues. V was clipped by 3 bases and J by 5 bases, with 8 bases between them. The CDR3 coding sequence is TGTGCCAGCAGTGAGCGGAACTATCAGCCCCAGCATTTT. Translating it yields CASSERNYQPQHF.

The chain joins TRBV7-9 to TRBJ2-1; 7 bases map to TRBD1. This CDR3 is built from 15 residues. The V segment lost 0 bases and the J segment 3 bases; nucleotides outside the gene matches: 2. CDR1 is SEHNR, CDR2 FQNEAQ, per germline (reference sequence). CDR3 in amino acids: CASSLAGTDYNEQFF. The CDR3 DNA follows: TGTGCCAGCAGCTTAGCCGGGACAGACTACAATGAGCAGTTCTTC.

CDR3 region: CASSLQRNYNSPLHF. The CDR3 bases are TGTGCCAGCAGTTTACAGAGAAATTATAATTCACCCCTCCACTTT. The chain joins TRBV6-5 to TRBJ1-6; unclear D gene. The V end lost 4 bases, the J end lost 4 bases, and 11 bases lay between the germline ends. Germline CDR1 MNHEY, CDR2 SVGAGI. The CDR3 runs to 15 residues.

The rearrangement links TRBV2 to TRBJ2-5, with 7 bases matching TRBD1. The germline CDR1 and CDR2 sequences are SNHLY and FYNNEI. Germline trimming cut 4 bases from V and 2 bases from J; bases unmatched to any gene: 4. CDR3 length: 14 amino acids. In DNA, the CDR3 is TGTGCCAGCAGTGTGACAGGGCGGCAAGAGACCCAGTACTTC. Amino acids: CASSVTGRQETQYF.